This T cell receptor (beta chain) was obtained from a study of PD-1 blockade in classical Hodgkin lymphoma (dated by TCRdb to about 2020). Notes on the research overall: Nivolumab dosing was 3 mg/kg intravenously every 2 weeks, continuing until either disease progression or unacceptable toxicity. The study used CyTOF and TCR beta sequencing to define a peripheral blood immune signature of response to PD-1 blockade in classical Hodgkin lymphoma. Broader findings and caveats from the paper: Baseline TCR diversity was reported to be lower in newly diagnosed patients than in healthy donors and to be lower still in relapsed/refractory patients. Lower diversity was seen in patients whose nivolumab began less than 1 year after ASCT, and these patients were left out of later analyses so that immune reconstitution would not confound the results. The study covered only a single clinical trial cohort, and the causes of the repertoire differences, possibly disease activity or prior therapy, were still not defined. Trial patients achieving complete response had baseline diversity similar to newly diagnosed patients, whereas partial responders and progressors had significantly lower diversity. CD4+ but not CD8+ TCR diversity rose significantly by C4D1 (p=0.0027 vs p=0.16), most apparent in complete responders (p=0.02).

The intended sense of this specimen's time point label: cycle 2 day 1 (C2D1) of nivolumab. Every trial patient had relapsed following autologous stem cell transplantation, and prior brentuximab vedotin exposure was what differed among cohorts A, B and C. The trial cohort comprised some 60 patients with relapsed/refractory classical Hodgkin lymphoma whose best overall responses were complete response, partial response or progressive disease. Trial patients were treated with single-agent nivolumab in the multi-cohort phase II CheckMate 205 trial. An independent review committee assessed best overall response using the 2007 International Working Group response criteria. Trial PBMCs were collected just before the start of nivolumab (C1D1) and during therapy at cycle 2 day 1 and cycle 4 day 1. Peripheral blood was collected in 8 mL Vacutainer Cell Preparation Tubes, from which PBMCs were isolated by centrifugation and then cryopreserved.

The Qiagen DNeasy kit was used to extract genomic DNA both from unsorted PBMCs and from the negatively selected CD4+ and CD8+ fractions. TCR beta CDR3 regions were amplified by immunoSEQ multiplex PCR using primers annealing to V and J segments. A synthetic immune receptor repertoire was used to minimize amplification bias, and remaining bias was computationally removed after sequencing. As for how the authors treated the data: Repertoire diversity was quantified as the Shannon entropy index using custom Python scripts. Unsorted, CD4+ and CD8+ repertoires were analyzed separately, except for combined analyses in which CD4+ and CD8+ sequences were merged in silico. Clonal expansion was defined as at least a 2-fold frequency increase after treatment relative to C1D1, with a pseudocount of 0.5 for undetected baseline clones. Clones with 0 or 1 copy at C1D1 were defined as singleton clones, while clones with 2 or more copies were defined as non-singleton clones. Clones expanded in unsorted samples were labelled as CD4+, CD8+ or unknown by matching protein sequences in sorted samples from the same patient. Diversity changes from C1D1 to C4D1 were tested in paired samples using Wilcoxon tests. The table comes from immuneACCESS by way of TCRdb, which keeps in-frame sequences with V and J called. Part of the clones is missing from these tables; in studies checked, under half for an unresolved V gene and the rest for unknown reasons. D and trimming were read from the DNA, whereas the V and J calls and clone size are those reported in that table. Across this sample there are around 31,000 clones, with just over 70% seen only once. The ten most abundant clones make up roughly 4% of the sample.

Notes on this clone: Which antigen it targets is not known. No quality values exist for individual bases; no much larger clone is one base distant.

Clipping removes 1 base from V and 7 bases from J, with 8 as the unmatched junction base count. Via the germline V gene, CDR1 is LGHNA and CDR2 YNFKEQ. Including the terminal cysteine and phenylalanine, the CDR3 comprises 15 residues. Here the CDR3 DNA is all that survives: 45 bases in frame from base 1. The sequence joins TRBV4-2 to TRBJ2-3; 7 nucleotides in the junction match TRBD2. The origin of this receptor is a human donor with classical Hodgkin lymphoma. Sample: peripheral blood mononuclear cells (PBMCs), taken before the second cycle of nivolumab. The CDR3 region: CASSQGVGGINTQYF. The bases are TGTGCCAGCAGCCAAGGGGTCGGGGGGATAAATACGCAGTATTTT.